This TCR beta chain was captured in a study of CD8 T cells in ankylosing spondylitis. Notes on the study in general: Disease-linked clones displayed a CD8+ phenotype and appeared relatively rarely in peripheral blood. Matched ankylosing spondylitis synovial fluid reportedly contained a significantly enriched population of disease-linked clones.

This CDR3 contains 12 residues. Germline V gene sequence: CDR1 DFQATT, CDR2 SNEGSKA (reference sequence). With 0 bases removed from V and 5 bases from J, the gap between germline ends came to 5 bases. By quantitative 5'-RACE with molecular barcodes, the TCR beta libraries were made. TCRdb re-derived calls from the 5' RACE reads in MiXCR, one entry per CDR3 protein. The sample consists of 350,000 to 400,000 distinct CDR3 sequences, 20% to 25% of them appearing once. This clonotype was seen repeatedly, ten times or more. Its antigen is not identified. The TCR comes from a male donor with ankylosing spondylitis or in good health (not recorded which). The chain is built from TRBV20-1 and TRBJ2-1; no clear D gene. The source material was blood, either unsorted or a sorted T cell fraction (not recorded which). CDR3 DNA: TGCAGTGCTAGAGACCTAGACAATGAGCAGTTCTTC. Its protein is CSARDLDNEQFF.